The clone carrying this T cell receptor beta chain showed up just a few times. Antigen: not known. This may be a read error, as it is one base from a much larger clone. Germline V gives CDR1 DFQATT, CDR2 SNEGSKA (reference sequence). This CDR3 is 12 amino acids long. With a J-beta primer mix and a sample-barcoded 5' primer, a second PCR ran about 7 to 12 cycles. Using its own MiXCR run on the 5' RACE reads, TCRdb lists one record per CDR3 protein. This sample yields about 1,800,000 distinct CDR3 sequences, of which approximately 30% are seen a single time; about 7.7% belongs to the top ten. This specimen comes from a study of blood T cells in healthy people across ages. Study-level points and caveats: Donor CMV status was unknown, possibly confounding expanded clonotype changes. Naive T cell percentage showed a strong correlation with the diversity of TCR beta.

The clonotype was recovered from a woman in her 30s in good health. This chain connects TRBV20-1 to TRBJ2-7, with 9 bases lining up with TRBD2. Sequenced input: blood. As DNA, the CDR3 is TGCAGCTCCGGGACTAGCCGCTACGAGCAGTACTTC. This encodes CSSGTSRYEQYF.